These 5 T cell receptor beta chains were sequenced from one sample in a study of cytomegalovirus exposure and HLA in healthy donors. The PCR ran on 60 Vbeta and 13 Jbeta primers. Here immunoSEQ multiplex PCR was the method, and the copy in TCRdb shows in-frame clones only, minus some. This sample has some 180,000 clones, with around 80% found just once. The sample comprised PBMCs. The origin of the receptors is a man aged 18 to 29 in good health and CMV-seronegative.

V is TRBV4-1 and J is TRBJ2-5; a possible D gene is TRBD1 (6 bases). The DNA end is a closer match to TRBJ2-7, so the J assignment may be wrong. The germline V gene has CDR1 MGHRA and CDR2 YSYEKL. This CDR3 spans 16 amino acids. The CDR3 loop is CASSQEPGVGVYEQYF. The CDR3 nucleotides are TGCGCCAGCAGCCAAGAACCAGGGGTCGGGGTCTACGAGCAGTACTTC.

The rearrangement uses TRBV25-1 and TRBJ1-2; D uncertain. In germline, CDR1 is MGHDK, CDR2 SYGVNS. This CDR3 has 14 amino acids. Trimming cost V 3 bases and J 5 bases, with 13 bases left between them. The CDR3, as DNA: TGTGCCAGCAGTGATGCGGCCGGTTTGTATGGCTACACCTTC. It codes for CASSDAAGLYGYTF.

The chain employs TRBV18 and TRBJ1-1, with D possibly TRBD1 on 5 matching bases. The CDR3 length is 16 residues. V was cut by 1 base and J by 1 base, with 13 bases left in between. Germline CDR1 is KGHSH and CDR2 is LQKENI. The CDR3 sequence: CASSPRVAGPNTEAFF. CDR3 DNA: TGTGCCAGCTCACCACGCGTGGCAGGGCCGAACACTGAAGCTTTCTTT.

This clone has just one count. The chain links TRBV27 to TRBJ2-7, with a possible D match to TRBD1 (6 bases). The CDR3 runs 13 residues. The germline V gene has CDR1 MNHEY and CDR2 SMNVEV (reference sequence). V lost 4 bases and J lost 2, with 9 bases in between. In DNA form, the CDR3 reads TGTGCCAGCAGTTACAGGGTCACCTACGAGCAGTACTTC. Encoded protein: CASSYRVTYEQYF.

The chain links TRBV18 to TRBJ2-1; D is perhaps TRBD2 (6 bases). Per germline, CDR1 KGHSH and CDR2 LQKENI. The CDR3 contains 15 residues. Trimming took 5 bases from V and 4 from J, leaving 15 bases between them. DNA for the CDR3: TGTGCCAGCTCAATGACTAGTGTGGGATACAATGAGCAGTTCTTC. It yields the protein CASSMTSVGYNEQFF. Full variable domain (remainder filled in from reference TRBV18 and TRBJ2-1): NAGVMQNPRHLVRRRGQEARLRCSPMKGHSHVYWYRQLPEEGLKFMVYLQKENIIDESGMPKERFSAEFPKEGPSILRIQQVVRGDSAAYFCASSMTSVGYNEQFFGPGTRLTVL.